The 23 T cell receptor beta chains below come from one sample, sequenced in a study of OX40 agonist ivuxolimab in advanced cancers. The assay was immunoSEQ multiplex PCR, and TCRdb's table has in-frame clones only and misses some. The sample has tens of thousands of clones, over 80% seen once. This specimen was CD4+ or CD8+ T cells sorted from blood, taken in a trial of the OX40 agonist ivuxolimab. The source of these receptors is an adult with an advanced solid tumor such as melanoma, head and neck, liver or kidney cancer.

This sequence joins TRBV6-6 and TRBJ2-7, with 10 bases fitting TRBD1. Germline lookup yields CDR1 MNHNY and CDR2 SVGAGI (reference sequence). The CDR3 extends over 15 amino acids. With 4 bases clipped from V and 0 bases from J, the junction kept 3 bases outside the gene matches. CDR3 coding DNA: TGTGCCAGCAGTTGGGGACAGGGGTTCTCCTACGAGCAGTACTTC. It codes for CASSWGQGFSYEQYF.

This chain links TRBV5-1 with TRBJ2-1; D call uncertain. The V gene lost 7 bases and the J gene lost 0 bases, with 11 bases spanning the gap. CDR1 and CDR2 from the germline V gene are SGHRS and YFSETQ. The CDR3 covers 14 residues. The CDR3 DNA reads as TGCGCCAGCGCCCTCGAATACTCCTACAATGAGCAGTTCTTC. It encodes CASALEYSYNEQFF.

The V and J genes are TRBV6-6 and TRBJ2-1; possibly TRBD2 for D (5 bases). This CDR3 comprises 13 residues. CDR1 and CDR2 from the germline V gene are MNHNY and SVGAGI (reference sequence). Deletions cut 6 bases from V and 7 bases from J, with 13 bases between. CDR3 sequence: CASRRQTGNEQFF. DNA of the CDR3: TGTGCCAGCAGACGCCAAACGGGGAATGAGCAGTTCTTC.

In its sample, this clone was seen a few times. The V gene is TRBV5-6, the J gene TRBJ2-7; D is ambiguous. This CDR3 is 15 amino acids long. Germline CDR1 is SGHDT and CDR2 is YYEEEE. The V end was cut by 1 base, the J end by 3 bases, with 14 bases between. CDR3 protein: CASSLWRNGRYEQYF. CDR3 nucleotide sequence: TGTGCCAGCAGCTTGTGGCGGAACGGTCGCTACGAGCAGTACTTC.

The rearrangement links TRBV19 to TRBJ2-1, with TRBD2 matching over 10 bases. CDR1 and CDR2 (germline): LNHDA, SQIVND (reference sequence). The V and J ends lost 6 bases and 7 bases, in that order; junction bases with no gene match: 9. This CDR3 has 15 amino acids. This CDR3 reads CASRVLAGVVNEQFF. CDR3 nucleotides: TGTGCCAGTAGAGTCCTAGCGGGAGTTGTAAATGAGCAGTTCTTC.

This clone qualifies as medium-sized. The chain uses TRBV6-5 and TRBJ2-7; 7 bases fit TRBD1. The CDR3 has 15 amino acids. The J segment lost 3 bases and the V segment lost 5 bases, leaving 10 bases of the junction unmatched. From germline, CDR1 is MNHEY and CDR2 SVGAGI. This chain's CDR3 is CASSKTGATYYEQYF. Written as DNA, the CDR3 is TGTGCCAGCAGTAAAACAGGGGCGACTTACTACGAGCAGTACTTC.

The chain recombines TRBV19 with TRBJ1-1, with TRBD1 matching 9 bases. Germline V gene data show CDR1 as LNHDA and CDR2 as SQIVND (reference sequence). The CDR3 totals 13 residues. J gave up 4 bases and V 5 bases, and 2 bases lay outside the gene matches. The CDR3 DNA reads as TGTGCCAGTAGTTCGACAGGGGGCACTGAAGCTTTCTTT. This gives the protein CASSSTGGTEAFF.

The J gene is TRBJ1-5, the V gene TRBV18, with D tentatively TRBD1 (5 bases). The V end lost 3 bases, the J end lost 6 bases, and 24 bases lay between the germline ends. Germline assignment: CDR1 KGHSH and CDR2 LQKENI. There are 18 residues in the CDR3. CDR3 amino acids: CASSPYILGPTEGQPQHF. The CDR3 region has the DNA TGTGCCAGCTCACCGTACATTTTGGGGCCAACAGAGGGTCAGCCCCAGCATTTT. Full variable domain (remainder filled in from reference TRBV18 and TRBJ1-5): NAGVMQNPRHLVRRRGQEARLRCSPMKGHSHVYWYRQLPEEGLKFMVYLQKENIIDESGMPKERFSAEFPKEGPSILRIQQVVRGDSAAYFCASSPYILGPTEGQPQHFGDGTRLSIL.

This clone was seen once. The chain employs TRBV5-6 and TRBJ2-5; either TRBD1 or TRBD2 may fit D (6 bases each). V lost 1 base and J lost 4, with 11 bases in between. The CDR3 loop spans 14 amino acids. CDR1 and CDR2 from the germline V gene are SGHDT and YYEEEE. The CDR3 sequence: CASSLRGTPETQYF. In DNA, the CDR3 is TGTGCCAGCAGCTTGAGGGGGACTCCAGAGACCCAGTACTTC.

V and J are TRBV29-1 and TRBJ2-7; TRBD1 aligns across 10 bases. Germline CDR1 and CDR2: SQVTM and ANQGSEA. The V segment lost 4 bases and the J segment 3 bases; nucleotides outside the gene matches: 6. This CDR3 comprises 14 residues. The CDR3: CSVVRDRGNYEQYF. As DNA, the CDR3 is TGCAGCGTTGTTCGGGACAGGGGAAACTACGAGCAGTACTTC.

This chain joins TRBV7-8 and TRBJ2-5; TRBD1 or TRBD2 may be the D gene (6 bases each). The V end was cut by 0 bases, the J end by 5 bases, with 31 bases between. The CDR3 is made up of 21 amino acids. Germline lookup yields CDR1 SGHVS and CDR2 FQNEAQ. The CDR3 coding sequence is TGTGCCAGCAGCTTAGCGTTTGGAACAGGGTACCTGCGGGGCCCCGAGGAGACCCAGTACTTC. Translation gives CASSLAFGTGYLRGPEETQYF.

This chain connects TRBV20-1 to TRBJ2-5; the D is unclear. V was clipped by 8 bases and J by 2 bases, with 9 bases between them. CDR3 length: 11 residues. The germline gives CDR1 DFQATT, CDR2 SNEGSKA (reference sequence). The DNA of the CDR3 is TGCAGTCCAAGCTTTCAAGAGACCCAGTACTTC. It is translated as CSPSFQETQYF.

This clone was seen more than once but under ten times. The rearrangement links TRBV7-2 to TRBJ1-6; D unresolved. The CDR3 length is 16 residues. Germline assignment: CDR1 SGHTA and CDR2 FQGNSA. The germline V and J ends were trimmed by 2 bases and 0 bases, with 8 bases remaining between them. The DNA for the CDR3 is TGTGCCAGCAGCTTACGGGGAGACTCCTATAATTCACCCCTCCACTTT. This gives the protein CASSLRGDSYNSPLHF. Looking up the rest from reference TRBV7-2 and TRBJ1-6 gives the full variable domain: GAGVSQSPSNKVTEKGKDVELRCDPISGHTALYWYRQSLGQGLEFLIYFQGNSAPDKSGLPSDRFSAERTGGSVSTLTIQRTQQEDSAVYLCASSLRGDSYNSPLHFGNGTRLTVT.

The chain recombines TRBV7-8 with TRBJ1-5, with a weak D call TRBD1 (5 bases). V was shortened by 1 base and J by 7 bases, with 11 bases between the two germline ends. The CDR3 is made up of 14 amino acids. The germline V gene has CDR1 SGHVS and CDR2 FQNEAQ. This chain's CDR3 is CASSLERGGQPQHF. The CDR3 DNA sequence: TGTGCCAGCAGCTTAGAGAGGGGCGGCCAGCCCCAGCATTTT.

CDR3 sequence reads: CASSPRGTGNTIYF. Here the CDR3 DNA reads TGTGCCAGCAGCCCGAGGGGGACTGGAAACACCATATATTTT. This chain links TRBV28 with TRBJ1-3, with D tentatively TRBD1 (6 bases). Between the trimmed V and J ends, which lost 6 bases and 2 bases, there was a span of 11 bases. Germline CDR1 and CDR2: MDHEN and SYDVKM. The CDR3 spans 14 residues. Based on the CDR3 plus reference TRBV28 and TRBJ1-3, the full variable domain is DVKVTQSSRYLVKRTGEKVFLECVQDMDHENMFWYRQDPGLGLRLIYFSYDVKMKEKGDIPEGYSVSREKKERFSLILESASTNQTSMYLCASSPRGTGNTIYFGEGSWLTVV.

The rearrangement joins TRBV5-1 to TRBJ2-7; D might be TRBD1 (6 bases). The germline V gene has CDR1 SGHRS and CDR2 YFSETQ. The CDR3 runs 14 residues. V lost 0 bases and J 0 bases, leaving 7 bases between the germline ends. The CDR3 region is CASSLGDNSYEQYF. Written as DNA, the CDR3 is TGCGCCAGCAGCTTGGGGGACAACTCCTACGAGCAGTACTTC.

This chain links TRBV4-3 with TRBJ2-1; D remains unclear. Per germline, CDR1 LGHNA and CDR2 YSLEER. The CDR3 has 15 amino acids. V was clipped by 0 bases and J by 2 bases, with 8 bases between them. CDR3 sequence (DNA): TGCGCCAGCAGCCAAGATCTTGAAACCTACAATGAGCAGTTCTTC. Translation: CASSQDLETYNEQFF.

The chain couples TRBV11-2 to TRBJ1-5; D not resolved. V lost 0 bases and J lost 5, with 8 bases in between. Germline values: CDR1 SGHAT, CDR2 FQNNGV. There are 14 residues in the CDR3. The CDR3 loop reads CASSLDGGDQPQHF. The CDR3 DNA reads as TGTGCCAGCAGCTTAGATGGCGGCGATCAGCCCCAGCATTTT.

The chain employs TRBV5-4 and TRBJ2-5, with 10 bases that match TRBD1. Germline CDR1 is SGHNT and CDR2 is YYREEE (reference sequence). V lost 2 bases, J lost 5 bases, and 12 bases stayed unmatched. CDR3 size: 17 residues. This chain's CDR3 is CASSLLWGTGVGETQYF. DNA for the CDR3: TGTGCCAGCAGCTTATTGTGGGGGACAGGGGTTGGTGAGACCCAGTACTTC.

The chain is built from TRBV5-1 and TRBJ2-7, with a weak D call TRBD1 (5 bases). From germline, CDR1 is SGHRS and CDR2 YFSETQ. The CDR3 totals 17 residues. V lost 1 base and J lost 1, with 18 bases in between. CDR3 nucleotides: TGCGCCAGCAGCTTGTCGCCCTTACGACAGAGTTCCTACGAGCAGTACTTC. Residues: CASSLSPLRQSSYEQYF.

The CDR3 sequence is CASSIAGSGANVLTF. The CDR3 nucleotides are TGTGCCAGTAGTATAGCAGGCTCTGGGGCCAACGTCCTGACTTTC. The genes are TRBV19 and TRBJ2-6; D gene ambiguous. Germline assignment: CDR1 LNHDA and CDR2 SQIVND (reference sequence). V was cut by 1 base and J by 0 bases, with 4 bases left in between. This CDR3 is 15 amino acids long.

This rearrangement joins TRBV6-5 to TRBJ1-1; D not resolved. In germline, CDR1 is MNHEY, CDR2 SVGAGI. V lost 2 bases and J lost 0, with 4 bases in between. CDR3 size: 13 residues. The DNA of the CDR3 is TGTGCCAGCAGTTACACTTTGAACACTGAAGCTTTCTTT. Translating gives CASSYTLNTEAFF.

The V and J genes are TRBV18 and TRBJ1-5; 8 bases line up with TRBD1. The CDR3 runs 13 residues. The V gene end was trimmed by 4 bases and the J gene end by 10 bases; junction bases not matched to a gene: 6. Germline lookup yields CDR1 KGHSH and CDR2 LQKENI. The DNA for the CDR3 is TGTGCCAGCTCACTCCAGGACAGGGCCCCCCAGCATTTT. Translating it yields CASSLQDRAPQHF.